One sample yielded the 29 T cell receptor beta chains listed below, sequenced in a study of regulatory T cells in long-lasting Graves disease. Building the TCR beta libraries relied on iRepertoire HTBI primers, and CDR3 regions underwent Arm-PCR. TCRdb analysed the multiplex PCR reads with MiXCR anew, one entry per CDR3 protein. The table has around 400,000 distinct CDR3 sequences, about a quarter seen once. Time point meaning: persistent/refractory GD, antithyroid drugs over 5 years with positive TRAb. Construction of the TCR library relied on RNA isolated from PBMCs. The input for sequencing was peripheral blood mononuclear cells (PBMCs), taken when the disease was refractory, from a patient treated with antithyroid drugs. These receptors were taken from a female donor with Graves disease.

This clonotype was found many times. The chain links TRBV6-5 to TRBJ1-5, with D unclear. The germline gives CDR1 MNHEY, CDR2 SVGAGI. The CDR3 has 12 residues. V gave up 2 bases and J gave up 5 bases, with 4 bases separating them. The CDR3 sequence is CASSYLYQPQHF. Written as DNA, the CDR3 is TGTGCCAGCAGTTACCTATATCAGCCCCAGCATTTT.

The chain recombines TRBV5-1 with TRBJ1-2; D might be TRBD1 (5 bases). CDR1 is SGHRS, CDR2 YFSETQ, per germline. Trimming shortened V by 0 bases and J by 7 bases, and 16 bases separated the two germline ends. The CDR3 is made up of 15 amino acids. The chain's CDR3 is CASSLEGPTGRGYTF. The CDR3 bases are TGCGCCAGCAGCTTGGAGGGACCCACGGGACGTGGCTACACCTTC.

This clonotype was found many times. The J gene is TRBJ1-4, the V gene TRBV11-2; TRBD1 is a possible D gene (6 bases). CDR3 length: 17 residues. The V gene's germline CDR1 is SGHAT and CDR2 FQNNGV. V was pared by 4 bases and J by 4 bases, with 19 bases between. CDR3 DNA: TGTGCCAGCAGCTCGTGGACAGTCTCGAGGGATAATGAAAAACTGTTTTTT. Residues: CASSSWTVSRDNEKLFF.

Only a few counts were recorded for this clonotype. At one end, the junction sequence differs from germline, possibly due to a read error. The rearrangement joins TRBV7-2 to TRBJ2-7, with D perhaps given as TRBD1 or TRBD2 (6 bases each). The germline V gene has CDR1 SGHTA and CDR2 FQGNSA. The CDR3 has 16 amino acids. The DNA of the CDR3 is TGTGCCAGCAGCGTAGCCCCAACAGGGAGGCCCCACGAGCAGTACTTC. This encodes CASSVAPTGRPHEQYF.

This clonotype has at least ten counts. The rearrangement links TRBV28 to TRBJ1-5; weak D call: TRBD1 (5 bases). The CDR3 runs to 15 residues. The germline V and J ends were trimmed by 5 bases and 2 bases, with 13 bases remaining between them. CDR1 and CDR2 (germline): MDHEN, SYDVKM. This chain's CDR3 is CASSTHGGGNQPQHF. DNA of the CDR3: TGTGCCAGCAGTACCCATGGGGGGGGCAATCAGCCCCAGCATTTT. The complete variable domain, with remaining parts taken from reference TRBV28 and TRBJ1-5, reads DVKVTQSSRYLVKRTGEKVFLECVQDMDHENMFWYRQDPGLGLRLIYFSYDVKMKEKGDIPEGYSVSREKKERFSLILESASTNQTSMYLCASSTHGGGNQPQHFGDGTRLSIL.

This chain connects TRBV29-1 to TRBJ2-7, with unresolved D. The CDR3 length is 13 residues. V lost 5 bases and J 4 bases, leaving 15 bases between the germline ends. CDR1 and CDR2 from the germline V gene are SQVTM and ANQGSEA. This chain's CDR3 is CSVSPAGPYEQYF. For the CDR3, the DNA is TGCAGCGTTTCGCCCGCCGGGCCTTACGAGCAGTACTTC.

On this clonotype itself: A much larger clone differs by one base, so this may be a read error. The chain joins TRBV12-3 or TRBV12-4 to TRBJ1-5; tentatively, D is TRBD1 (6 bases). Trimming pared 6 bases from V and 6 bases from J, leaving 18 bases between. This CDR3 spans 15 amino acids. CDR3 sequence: CASSRSTGWVQPQHF. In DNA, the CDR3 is TGTGCCAGCAGCCGGAGTACAGGGTGGGTTCAGCCCCAGCATTTT.

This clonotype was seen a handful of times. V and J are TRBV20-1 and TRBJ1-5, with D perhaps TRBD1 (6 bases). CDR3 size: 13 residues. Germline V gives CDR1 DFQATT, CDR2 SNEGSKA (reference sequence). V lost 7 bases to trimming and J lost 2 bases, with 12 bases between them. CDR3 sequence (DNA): TGCAGTGTGAGACAGGCTCGCAATCAGCCCCAGCATTTT. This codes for CSVRQARNQPQHF.

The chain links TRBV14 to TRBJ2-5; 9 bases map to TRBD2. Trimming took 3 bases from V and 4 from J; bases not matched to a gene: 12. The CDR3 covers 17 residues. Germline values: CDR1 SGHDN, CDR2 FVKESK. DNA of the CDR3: TGTGCCAGCAGCCAGTTAGCGGGAGCCCGGTTTGGAGAGACCCAGTACTTC. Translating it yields CASSQLAGARFGETQYF.

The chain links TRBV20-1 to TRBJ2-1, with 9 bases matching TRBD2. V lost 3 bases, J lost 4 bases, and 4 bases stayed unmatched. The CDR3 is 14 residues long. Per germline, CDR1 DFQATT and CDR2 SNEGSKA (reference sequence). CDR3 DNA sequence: TGCAGTGCTAGGGTAGCGGGAGTTTACAATGAGCAGTTCTTC. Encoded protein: CSARVAGVYNEQFF.

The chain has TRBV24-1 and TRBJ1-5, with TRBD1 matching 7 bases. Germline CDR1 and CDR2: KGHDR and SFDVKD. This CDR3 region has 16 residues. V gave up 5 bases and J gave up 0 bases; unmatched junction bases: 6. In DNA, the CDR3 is TGTGCCACCAGTGGTTCGGACAGGCATAGCAATCAGCCCCAGCATTTT. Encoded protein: CATSGSDRHSNQPQHF.

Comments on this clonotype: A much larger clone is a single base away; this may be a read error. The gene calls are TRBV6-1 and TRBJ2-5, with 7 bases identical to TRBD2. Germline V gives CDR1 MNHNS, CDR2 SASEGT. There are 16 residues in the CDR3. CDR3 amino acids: CVSRRGGSTQTETQYF. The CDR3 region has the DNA TGTGTCAGCAGACGGGGCGGGAGTACCCAGACAGAGACCCAGTACTTC.

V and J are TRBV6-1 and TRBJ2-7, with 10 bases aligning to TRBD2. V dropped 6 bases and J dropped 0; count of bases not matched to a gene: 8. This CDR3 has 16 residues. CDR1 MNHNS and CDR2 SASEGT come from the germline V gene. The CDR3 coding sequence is TGTGCCAGCAGATCACCTAGCGGGAGTATCTCCTACGAGCAGTACTTC. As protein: CASRSPSGSISYEQYF.

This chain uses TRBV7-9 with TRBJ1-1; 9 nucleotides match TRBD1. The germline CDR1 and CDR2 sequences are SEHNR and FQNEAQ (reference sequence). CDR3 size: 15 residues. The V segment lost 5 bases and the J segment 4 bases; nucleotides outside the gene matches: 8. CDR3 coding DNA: TGTGCCAGCAGCCGTCCCGGGACAGGGTCCACTGAAGCTTTCTTT. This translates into CASSRPGTGSTEAFF.

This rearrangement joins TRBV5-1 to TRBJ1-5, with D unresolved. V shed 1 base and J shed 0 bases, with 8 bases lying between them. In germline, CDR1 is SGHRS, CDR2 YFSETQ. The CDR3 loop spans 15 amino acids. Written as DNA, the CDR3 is TGCGCCAGCAGCTTGATGGGAAATAGCAATCAGCCCCAGCATTTT. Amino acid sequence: CASSLMGNSNQPQHF.

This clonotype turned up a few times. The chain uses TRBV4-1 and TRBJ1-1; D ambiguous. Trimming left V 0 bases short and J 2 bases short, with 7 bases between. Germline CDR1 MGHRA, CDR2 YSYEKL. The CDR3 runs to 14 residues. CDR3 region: CASSQDAANTEAFF. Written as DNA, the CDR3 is TGCGCCAGCAGCCAAGATGCAGCTAACACTGAAGCTTTCTTT.

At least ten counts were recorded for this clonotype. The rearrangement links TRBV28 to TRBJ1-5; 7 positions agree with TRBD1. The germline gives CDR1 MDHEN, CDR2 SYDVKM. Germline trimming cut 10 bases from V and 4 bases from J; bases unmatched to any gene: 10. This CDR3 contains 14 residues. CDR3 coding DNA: TGTGCCACCCGGGGGGACAGCCTGAATCAGCCCCAGCATTTT. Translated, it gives CATRGDSLNQPQHF.

This CDR3 is CSVHIGPETQYF. CDR3 in DNA: TGCAGCGTCCACATAGGACCGGAGACCCAGTACTTC. The V and J genes are TRBV29-1 and TRBJ2-5, with no clear D. The CDR3 covers 12 residues. Germline V gene lookup returns CDR1 SQVTM and CDR2 ANQGSEA. V was pared by 6 bases and J by 5 bases, with 13 bases between.

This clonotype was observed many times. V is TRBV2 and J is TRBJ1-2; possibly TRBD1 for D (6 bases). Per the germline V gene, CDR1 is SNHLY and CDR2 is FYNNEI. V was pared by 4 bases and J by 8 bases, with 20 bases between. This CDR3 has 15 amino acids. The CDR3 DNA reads TGTGCCAGCAGTGCAACGGTGGGGGGCTTCAACGGCTACACCTTC. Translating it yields CASSATVGGFNGYTF.

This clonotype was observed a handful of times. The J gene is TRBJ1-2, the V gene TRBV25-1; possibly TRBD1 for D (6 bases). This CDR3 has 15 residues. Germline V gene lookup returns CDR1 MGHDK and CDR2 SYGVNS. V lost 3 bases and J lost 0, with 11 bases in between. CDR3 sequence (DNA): TGTGCCAGCAGTGATTGGGGGCGCACTAACTATGGCTACACCTTC. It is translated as CASSDWGRTNYGYTF.

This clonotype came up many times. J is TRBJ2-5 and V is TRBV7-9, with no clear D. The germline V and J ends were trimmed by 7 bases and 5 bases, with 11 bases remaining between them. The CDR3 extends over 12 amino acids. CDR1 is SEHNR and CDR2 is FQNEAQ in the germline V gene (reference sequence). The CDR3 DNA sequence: TGTGCCAGCACGCCCCTCGGGGAGACCCAGTACTTC. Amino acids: CASTPLGETQYF.

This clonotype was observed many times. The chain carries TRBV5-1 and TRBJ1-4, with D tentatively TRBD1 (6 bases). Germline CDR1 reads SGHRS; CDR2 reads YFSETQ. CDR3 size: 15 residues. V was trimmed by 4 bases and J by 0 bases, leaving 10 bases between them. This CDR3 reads CASSEQGTTNEKLFF. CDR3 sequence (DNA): TGCGCCAGCAGCGAACAGGGAACAACTAATGAAAAACTGTTTTTT.

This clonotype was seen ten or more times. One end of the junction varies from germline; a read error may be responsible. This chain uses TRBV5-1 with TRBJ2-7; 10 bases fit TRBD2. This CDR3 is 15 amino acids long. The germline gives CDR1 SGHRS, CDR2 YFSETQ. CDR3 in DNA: TGTGCCAGCAGCTTAGCGGCTAGCGGGAGTGGCGAGCAGTACTTC. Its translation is CASSLAASGSGEQYF.

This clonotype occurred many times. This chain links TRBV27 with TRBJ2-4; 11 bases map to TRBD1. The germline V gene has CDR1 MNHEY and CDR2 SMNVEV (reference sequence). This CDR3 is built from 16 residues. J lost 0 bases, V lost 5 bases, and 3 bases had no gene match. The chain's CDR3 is CASSQDRGLAKNIQYF. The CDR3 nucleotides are TGTGCCAGCAGTCAGGACAGGGGGCTAGCCAAAAACATTCAGTACTTC.

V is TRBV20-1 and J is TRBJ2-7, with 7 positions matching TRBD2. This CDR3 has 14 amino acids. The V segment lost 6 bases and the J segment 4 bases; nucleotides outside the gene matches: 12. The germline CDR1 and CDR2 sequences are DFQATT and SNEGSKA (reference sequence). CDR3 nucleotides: TGCAGTGCCCTCAGAGCGGGACTAAATTACGAGCAGTACTTC. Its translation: CSALRAGLNYEQYF.

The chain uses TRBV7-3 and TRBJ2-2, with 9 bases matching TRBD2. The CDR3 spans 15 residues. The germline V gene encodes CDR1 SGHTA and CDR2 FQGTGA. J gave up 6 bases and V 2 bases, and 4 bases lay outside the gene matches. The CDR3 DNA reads TGTGCCAGCAGCTTAGCTAGCGGGGCGGCCGGGGAGCTGTTTTTT. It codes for CASSLASGAAGELFF.

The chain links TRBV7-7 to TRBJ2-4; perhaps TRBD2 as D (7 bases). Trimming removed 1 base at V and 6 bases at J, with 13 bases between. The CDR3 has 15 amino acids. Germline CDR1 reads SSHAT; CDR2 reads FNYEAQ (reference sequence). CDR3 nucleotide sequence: TGTGCCAGCAGCTTAGGAGAGGGGGAGGGAAACATTCAGTACTTC. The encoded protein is CASSLGEGEGNIQYF. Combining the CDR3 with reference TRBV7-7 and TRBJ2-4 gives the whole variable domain GAGVSQSPRYKVTKRGQDVTLRCDPISSHATLYWYQQALGQGPEFLTYFNYEAQPDKSGLPSDRFSAERPEGSISTLTIQRTEQRDSAMYRCASSLGEGEGNIQYFGAGTRLSVL.

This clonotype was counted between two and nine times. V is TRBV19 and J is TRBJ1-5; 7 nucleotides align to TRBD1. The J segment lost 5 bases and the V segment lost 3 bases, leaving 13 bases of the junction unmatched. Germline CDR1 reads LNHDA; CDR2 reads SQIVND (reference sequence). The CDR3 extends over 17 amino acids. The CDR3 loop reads CASSIGSGTVRYQPQHF. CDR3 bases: TGTGCCAGTAGTATTGGTAGTGGGACAGTCCGTTATCAGCCCCAGCATTTT.

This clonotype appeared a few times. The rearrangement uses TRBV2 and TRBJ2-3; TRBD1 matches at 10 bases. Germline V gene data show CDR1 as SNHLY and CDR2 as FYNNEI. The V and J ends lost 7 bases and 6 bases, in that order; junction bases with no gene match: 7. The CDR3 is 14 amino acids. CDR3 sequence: CASTGTGAGDTQYF. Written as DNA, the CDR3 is TGTGCCAGCACCGGGACAGGGGCTGGGGATACGCAGTATTTT.